This T cell receptor (beta chain) was sequenced during a study of shared clonotypes between healthy human individuals. Germline CDR1 MDHEN, CDR2 SYDVKM. Trimming cost V 2 bases and J 4 bases; bases outside gene matches: 9. The CDR3 is 16 residues long. The table came from immunoSEQ multiplex PCR; TCRdb's copy has only in-frame clones and leaves some out. The table lists 2,500,000 or so clones, over 85% of them singletons. V gene TRBV28 combines with J gene TRBJ1-2, with TRBD1 identical over 8 bases. The sequence came from a man between 18 and 35 years old in good health. Some clones in this sample may be carry-over from other donors' samples. Sequences were obtained from naive CD4+ T cells from PBMCs. The subset here: CD45RA+ positively selected. DNA of the CDR3: TGTGCCAGCAGTTTAGGACCTCCCGACAGGGGCTATGGCTACACCTTC. Residues: CASSLGPPDRGYGYTF.